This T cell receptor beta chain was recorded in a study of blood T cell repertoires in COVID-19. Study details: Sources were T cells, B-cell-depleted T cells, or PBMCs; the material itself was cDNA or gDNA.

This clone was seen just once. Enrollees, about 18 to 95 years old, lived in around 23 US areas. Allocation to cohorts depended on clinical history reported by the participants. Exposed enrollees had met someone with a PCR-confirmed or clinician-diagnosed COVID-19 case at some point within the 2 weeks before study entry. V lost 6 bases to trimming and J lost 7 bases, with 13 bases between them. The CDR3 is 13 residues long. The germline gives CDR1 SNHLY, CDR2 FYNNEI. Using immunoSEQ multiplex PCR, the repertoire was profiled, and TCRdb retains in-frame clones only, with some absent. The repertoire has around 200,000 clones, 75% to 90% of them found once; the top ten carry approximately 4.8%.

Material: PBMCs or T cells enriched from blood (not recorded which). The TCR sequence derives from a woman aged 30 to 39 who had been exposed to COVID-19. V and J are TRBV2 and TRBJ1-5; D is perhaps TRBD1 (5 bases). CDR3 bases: TGTGCCAGCAGGGGCAGGGAAGGACAGCCCCAGCATTTT. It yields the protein CASRGREGQPQHF.